This T cell receptor beta chain was retrieved from a study of OX40 agonist ivuxolimab in advanced cancers. About the study: Cancers in dose escalation were hepatocellular, melanoma, renal cell and head and neck. Subjects had a mean age of about 61 years, with a range of 23 to 79; approximately 83% were male.

The CDR3 covers 16 residues. In germline, CDR1 is GTSNPN, CDR2 SVGIG (reference sequence). V was cut by 0 bases and J by 9 bases, with 21 bases left in between. This clone was picked up a small number of times. Enrollment shut out patients with autoimmune disease history or systemic immunosuppression. Using immunoSEQ multiplex PCR, the repertoire was profiled, and TCRdb retains in-frame clones only, with some absent. The table shows about 62,000 clones, with around 79% occurring only once. This clonotype was sampled from an adult with an advanced solid tumor such as melanoma, head and neck, liver or kidney cancer. Sequenced here: CD4+ or CD8+ T cells sorted from blood, sampled in a trial of the OX40 agonist ivuxolimab. The J gene is TRBJ1-5, the V gene TRBV30, with D maybe TRBD1 (5 bases). The CDR3: CAWSVGYGADSGPQHF. CDR3 bases: TGTGCCTGGAGTGTAGGCTATGGGGCAGATTCGGGGCCCCAGCATTTT.